This T cell receptor beta chain stems from a study of beta chain features in type 1 diabetes. Study details: Healthy donors and patients had similar age, gender and cell yields. Examination spanned some 100 million sorted cells from all samples. Points from the study as a whole: When Type 1 diabetes patients were examined, their TCRB CDR3s proved moderately but significantly shorter in all four CD4+ subsets.

Expressed TCRB transcripts were sequenced because the entire RNA isolate underwent reverse transcription. Libraries were prepared by immunoSEQ multiplex PCR; TCRdb keeps only in-frame clonotypes and omits some of them. The sample has some 240,000 clones; roughly 17% are singletons. This clone appeared a few times. Its target is unknown. Via CD45RO/CCR7/CD25/CD127/CD95/CD27, cells of the CD4+ naive, central memory, regulatory and stem cell-like memory subsets were sorted. Germline CDR1 LGHNA, CDR2 YNFKEQ. V lost 0 bases to trimming and J lost 6 bases; unmatched junction nucleotides: 1. The CDR3 length is 13 residues.

Sequenced sample: naive CD4+ T cells from blood. The chain carries TRBV4-2 and TRBJ1-2; TRBD1 aligns across 7 bases. This sequence was found in a man younger than 45 with type 1 diabetes. CDR3 protein: CASSQETGNGYTF. DNA for the CDR3: TGTGCCAGCAGCCAAGAGACAGGGAATGGCTACACCTTC.